The entry below gives a single TCR beta chain sequence along with its context. Its target is not known. The record originates from a study of PD-1 blockade in classical Hodgkin lymphoma. Study-wide context: Each patient was given nivolumab 3 mg/kg through a vein every 2 weeks.

The ends lost 0 bases at V and 7 bases at J; junction bases unmatched: 3. Germline V gives CDR1 SGHRS, CDR2 YFSETQ. The CDR3 contains 14 residues. Time point here: cycle 4 day 1 (C4D1), after six to seven weeks of nivolumab. All trial patients relapsed after autologous stem cell transplantation. The CD4+ T cells used were purified from thawed PBMCs through magnetic negative selection. Regarding the study as a whole: Whereas CD4+ TCR diversity had risen significantly by C4D1, CD8+ TCR diversity had not. Baseline diversity was lower in partial responders and progressors than complete responders.

The assay was immunoSEQ multiplex PCR, and TCRdb's table has in-frame clones only and misses some. The data show 25,000 to 35,000 clones, roughly 80% seen once. The clonotype comes from a human donor with classical Hodgkin lymphoma. The sample here was CD4+ T cells from blood, taken before the fourth cycle of nivolumab. The rearrangement links TRBV5-1 to TRBJ1-2; 10 positions match TRBD1. In DNA form, the CDR3 reads TGCGCCAGCAGCTTGGGGACAGGGGGACTTGGCTACACCTTC. It translates to CASSLGTGGLGYTF.